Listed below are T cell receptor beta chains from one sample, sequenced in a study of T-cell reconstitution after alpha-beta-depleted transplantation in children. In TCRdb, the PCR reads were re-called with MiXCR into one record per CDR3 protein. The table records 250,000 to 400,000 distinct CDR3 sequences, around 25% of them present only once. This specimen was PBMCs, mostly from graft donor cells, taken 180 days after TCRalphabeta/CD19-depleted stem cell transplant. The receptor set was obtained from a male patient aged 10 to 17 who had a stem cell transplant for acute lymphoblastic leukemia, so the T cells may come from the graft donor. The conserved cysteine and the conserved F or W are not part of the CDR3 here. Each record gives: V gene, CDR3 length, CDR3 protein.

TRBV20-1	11	SARDKGSYGYT
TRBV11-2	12	ASTPGTGYYEQY
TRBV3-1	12	ASSQMMGRTEAF
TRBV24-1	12	ATSGDSGNQPQH
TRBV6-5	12	ASSNLKRSETQY
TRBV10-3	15	AISERAGGRNNYGYT
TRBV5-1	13	ASSGGRNFYNEQF
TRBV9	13	ASSAPGQGGTEAF
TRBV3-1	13	ASSQRRLNTGELF
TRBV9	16	ASSAGTSGSQYYNEQF
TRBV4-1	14	ASRFIGGARNNEQF
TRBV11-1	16	ASSSVGRGLIFSYEQY
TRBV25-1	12	ASSLQGSTDTQY
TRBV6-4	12	ASSDDFFDNEQF
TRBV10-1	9	ASSEGNEQF
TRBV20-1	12	SAASLAGHREQF
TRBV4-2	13	ASSEGQGQGYEQY
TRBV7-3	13	ASSLDRINTGELF
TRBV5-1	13	ASSPRPGGDYEQY
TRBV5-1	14	ASSSGTSGAQETQY
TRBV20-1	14	SAHRDSSSFSYEQY
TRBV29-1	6	SVETYT
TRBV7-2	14	ASSLASGLAKNIQY
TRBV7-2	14	ASSLDGTSGSDEQF
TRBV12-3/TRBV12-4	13	ASSPDRLSSYEQY
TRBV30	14	AWSVRLGRGRYEQY
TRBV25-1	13	ASSEGGIANEKLF
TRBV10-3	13	ASSEGQWGTGELF
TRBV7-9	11	ASSHARIGELF
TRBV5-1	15	ASSFGSDPGLADTQY
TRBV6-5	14	ASSYLKSRGAGGYT
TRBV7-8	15	ASSPDSGTANTGELF
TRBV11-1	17	ASSPTPERGVPLYNEQF
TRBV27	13	ASSLVERRTYEQY
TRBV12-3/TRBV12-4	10	ASSPASNEQF
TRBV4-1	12	ASSQEWLAHEQY
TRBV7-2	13	ASSFGVTGNSPLH
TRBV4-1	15	ASSQEMAVHSNQPQH
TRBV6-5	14	ASSYRTSGSSYEQY
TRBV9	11	ASSVRGAETQY
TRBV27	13	AIGPGGTPSYEQY
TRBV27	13	ASSFGTGWIDEQF